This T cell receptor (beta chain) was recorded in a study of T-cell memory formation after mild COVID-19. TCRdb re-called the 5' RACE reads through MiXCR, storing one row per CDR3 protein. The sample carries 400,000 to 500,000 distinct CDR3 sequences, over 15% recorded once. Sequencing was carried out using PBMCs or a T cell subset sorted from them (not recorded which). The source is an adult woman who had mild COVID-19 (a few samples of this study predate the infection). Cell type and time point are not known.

Written as DNA, the CDR3 is TGTGCCAGCAGTTACTCATCTACTGAGGCAGCCCAAGGGGGGCAGCAGTTCTTC. Translation gives CASSYSSTEAAQGGQQFF. V is TRBV6-5 and J is TRBJ2-1, with D perhaps matching TRBD1 or TRBD2 (6 bases each). V was shortened by 0 bases and J by 11 bases, with 26 bases between the two germline ends. The CDR3 sequence is 18 residues long. Germline-derived CDR1 and CDR2 are MNHEY and SVGAGI.